This T cell receptor beta chain comes out of a study of human T cells and chemical hapten exposure. Looking at the study overall: Women made up most patients, who had alopecia areata, totalis or universalis.

CDR1 is MGHRA, CDR2 YSYEKL, per germline. This CDR3 is 15 amino acids long. V was pared by 2 bases and J by 2 bases, with 4 bases of the junction left unmatched. Per the original methods: Samples contained a median of 95,638 TCRs, with a range of roughly 23,224 to 700,000. From the RACE reads, TCRdb called clonotypes with MiXCR, one entry per CDR3 protein. These V and J calls originate from TCRdb's pipeline instead of the authors' own analysis. Counted here are 300,000 to 450,000 distinct CDR3 sequences, about 5.4% occurring once; the ten biggest clones make up over 7%. This clonotype has more than one count but fewer than ten. Time point here: pre-sensitization, week 0. Documented treatment: therapeutic diphenylcyclopropenone sensitization with weekly scalp DPC.

This clonotype was obtained from a woman aged 18-35 years with alopecia areata. Some clones in this sample may be carry-over from other donors' samples. The chain recombines TRBV4-1 with TRBJ2-7; 9 bases align to TRBD1. This specimen was whole blood, taken in connection with sensitization to the hapten diphenylcyclopropenone (DPC). The CDR3 spells CASSQLGDRAYEQYF. Here the CDR3 DNA reads TGCGCCAGCAGCCAACTGGGGGACAGGGCCTACGAGCAGTACTTC.